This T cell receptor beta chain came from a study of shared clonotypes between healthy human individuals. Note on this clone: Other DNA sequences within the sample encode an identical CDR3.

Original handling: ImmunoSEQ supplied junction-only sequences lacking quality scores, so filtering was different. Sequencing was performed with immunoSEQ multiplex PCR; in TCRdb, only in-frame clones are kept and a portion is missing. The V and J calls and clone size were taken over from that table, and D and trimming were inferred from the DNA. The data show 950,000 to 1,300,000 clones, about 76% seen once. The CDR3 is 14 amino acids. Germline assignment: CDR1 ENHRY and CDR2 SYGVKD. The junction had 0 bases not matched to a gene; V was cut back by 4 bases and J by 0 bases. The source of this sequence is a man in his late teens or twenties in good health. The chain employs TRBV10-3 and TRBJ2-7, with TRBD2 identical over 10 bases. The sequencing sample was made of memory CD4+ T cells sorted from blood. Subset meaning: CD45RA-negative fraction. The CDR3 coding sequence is TGTGCCATCAGTGGGACTAGCGGCTCCTACGAGCAGTACTTC. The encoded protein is CAISGTSGSYEQYF.